These 2 T cell receptor beta chains originate from one sample sequenced in a study of T cell changes during pregnancy in multiple sclerosis (dated by TCRdb to 2018 to 2020). The library was obtained by the immunoSEQ multiplex PCR assay. TCRdb carries this immuneACCESS record with in-frame sequences only. Its versions omit some clonotypes, under half of them owing to an unresolved V gene in the studies checked, with the rest unexplained. The sample data list 25,000 to 35,000 clones, and approximately 90% of these were observed just once. The top ten clonotypes cover around 4.9% of the sample. This specimen was peripheral blood, taken in the first trimester of pregnancy. The source of these receptors is a female donor in good health, enrolled as a control in a pregnancy study.

The V gene is TRBV18, the J gene TRBJ2-7; D uncertain. This CDR3 region has 12 residues. Deletions cut 3 bases from V and 4 bases from J, with 7 bases between. The germline gives CDR1 KGHSH, CDR2 LQKENI. CDR3 in amino acids: CASSPEQYEQYF. CDR3 nucleotide sequence: TGTGCCAGCTCACCCGAACAGTACGAGCAGTACTTC.

The chain links TRBV5-6 to TRBJ1-5; D not resolved. The germline V gene encodes CDR1 SGHDT and CDR2 YYEEEE. V gave up 3 bases and J gave up 1 base, with 11 bases separating them. CDR3 length equals 15 residues. CDR3 sequence: CASSSTRISNQPQHF. CDR3 DNA sequence: TGTGCCAGCAGCTCAACACGAATAAGCAATCAGCCCCAGCATTTT. The whole variable domain, remainder taken from reference TRBV5-6 and TRBJ1-5, is DAGVTQSPTHLIKTRGQQVTLRCSPKSGHDTVSWYQQALGQGPQFIFQYYEEEERQRGNFPDRFSGHQFPNYSSELNVNALLLGDSALYLCASSSTRISNQPQHFGDGTRLSIL.